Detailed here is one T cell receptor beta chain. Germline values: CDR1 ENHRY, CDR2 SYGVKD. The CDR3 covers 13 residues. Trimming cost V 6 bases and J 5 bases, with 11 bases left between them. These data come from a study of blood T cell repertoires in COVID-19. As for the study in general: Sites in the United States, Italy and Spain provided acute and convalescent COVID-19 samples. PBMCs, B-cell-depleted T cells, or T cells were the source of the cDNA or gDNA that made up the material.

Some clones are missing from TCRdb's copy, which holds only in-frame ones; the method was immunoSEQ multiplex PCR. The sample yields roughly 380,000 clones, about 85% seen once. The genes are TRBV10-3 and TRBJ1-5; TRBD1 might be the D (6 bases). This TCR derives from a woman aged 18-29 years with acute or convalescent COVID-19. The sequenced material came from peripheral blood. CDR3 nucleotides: TGTGCCATCAGGGACAGAACTGATCAGCCCCAGCATTTT. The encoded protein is CAIRDRTDQPQHF.